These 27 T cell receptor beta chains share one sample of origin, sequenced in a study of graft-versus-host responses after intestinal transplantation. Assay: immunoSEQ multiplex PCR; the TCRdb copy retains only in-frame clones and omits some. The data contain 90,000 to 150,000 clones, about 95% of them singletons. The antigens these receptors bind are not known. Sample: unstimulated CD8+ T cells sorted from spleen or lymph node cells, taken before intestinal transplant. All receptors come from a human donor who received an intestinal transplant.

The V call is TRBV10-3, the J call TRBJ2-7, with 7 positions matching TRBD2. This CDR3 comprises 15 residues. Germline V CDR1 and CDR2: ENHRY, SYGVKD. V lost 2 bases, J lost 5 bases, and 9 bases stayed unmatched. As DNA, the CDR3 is TGTGCCATCAGTGAGGCACCCTTGGGAGGGGACGAGCAGTACTTC. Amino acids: CAISEAPLGGDEQYF.

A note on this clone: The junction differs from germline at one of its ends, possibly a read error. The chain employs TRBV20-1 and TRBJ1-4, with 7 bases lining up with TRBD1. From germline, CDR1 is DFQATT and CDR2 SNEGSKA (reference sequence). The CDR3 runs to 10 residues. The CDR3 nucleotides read TGCAGTGCTAACTACCGGGACAGTTTATTT. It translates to CSANYRDSLF.

The CDR3 DNA sequence: TGCGCCAGCAGTGAGGCAGTAGCGGGATACAATGAGCAGTTCTTC. Amino acids: CASSEAVAGYNEQFF. The J gene is TRBJ2-1, the V gene TRBV10-1, with 8 bases lining up with TRBD2. Germline V CDR1 and CDR2: WNHNN, SYGVQD (reference sequence). J gave up 4 bases and V 2 bases, and 4 bases lay outside the gene matches. CDR3 length equals 15 residues.

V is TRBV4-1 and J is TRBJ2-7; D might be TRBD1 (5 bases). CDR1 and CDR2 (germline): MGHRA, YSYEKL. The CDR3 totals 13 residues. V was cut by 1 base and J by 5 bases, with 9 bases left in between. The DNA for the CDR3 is TGCGCCAGCAGCCAAGGGACATGGAACGAGCAGTACTTC. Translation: CASSQGTWNEQYF.

The CDR3 DNA is TGTGCCAGCAGCGTAGGGGCGGGGCTCGTGAGGGAAAAACTGTTTTTT. It encodes CASSVGAGLVREKLFF. This chain links TRBV9 with TRBJ1-4; D is perhaps TRBD1 (5 bases). The V end lost 0 bases, the J end lost 8 bases, and 17 bases lay between the germline ends. This CDR3 contains 16 residues. From germline, CDR1 is SGDLS and CDR2 YYNGEE.

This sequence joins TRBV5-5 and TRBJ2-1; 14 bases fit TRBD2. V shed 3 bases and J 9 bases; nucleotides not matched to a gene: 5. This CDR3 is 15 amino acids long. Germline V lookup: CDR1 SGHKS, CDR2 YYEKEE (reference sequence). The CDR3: CASSWGLAGAVEQFF. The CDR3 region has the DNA TGTGCCAGCAGCTGGGGACTAGCGGGAGCCGTTGAGCAGTTCTTC.

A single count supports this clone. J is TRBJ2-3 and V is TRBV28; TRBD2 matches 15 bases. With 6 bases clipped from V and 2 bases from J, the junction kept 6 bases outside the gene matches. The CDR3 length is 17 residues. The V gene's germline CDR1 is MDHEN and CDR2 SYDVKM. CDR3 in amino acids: CASSGLAGGPFTDTQYF. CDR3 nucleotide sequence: TGTGCCAGCAGCGGACTAGCGGGAGGGCCCTTCACAGATACGCAGTATTTT.

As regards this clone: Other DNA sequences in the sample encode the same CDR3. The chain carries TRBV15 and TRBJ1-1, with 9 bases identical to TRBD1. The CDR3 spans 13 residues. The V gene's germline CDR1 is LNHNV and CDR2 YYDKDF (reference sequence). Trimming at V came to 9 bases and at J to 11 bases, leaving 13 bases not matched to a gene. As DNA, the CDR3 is TGTGCCACTGCCCGGGACAGGGATGGGTTGGCTTTCTTT. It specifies CATARDRDGLAFF.

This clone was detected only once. CDR3 amino acids: CASRNTGELFF. The CDR3 region has the DNA TGTGCCAGCAGGAACACCGGGGAGCTGTTTTTT. V usage is TRBV28 and J usage is TRBJ2-2; no firm D call. Between the trimmed V and J ends, which lost 6 bases and 1 base, there was a span of 0 bases. The V gene's germline CDR1 is MDHEN and CDR2 SYDVKM. The CDR3 sequence is 11 residues long.

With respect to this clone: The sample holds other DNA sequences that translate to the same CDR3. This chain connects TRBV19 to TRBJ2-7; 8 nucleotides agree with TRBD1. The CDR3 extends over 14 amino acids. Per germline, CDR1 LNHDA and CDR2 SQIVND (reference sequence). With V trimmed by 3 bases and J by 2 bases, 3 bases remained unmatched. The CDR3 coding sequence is TGTGCCAGTAGTATGGGGACAGGAACCTACGAGCAGTACTTC. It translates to CASSMGTGTYEQYF.

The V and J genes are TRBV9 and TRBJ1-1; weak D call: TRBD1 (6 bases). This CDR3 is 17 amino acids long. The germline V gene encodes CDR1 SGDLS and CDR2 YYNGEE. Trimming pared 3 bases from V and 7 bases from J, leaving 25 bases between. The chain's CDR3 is CASSAAPGTRTIVEAFF. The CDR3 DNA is TGTGCCAGCAGCGCCGCGCCTGGGACAAGGACCATAGTTGAAGCTTTCTTT.

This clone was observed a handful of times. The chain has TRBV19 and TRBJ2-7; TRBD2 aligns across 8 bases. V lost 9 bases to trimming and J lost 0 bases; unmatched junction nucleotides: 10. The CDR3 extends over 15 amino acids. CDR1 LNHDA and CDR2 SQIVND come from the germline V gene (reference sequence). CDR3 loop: CARMLAGPYSYEQYF. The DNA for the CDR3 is TGTGCCAGAATGCTAGCGGGTCCTTACTCCTACGAGCAGTACTTC.

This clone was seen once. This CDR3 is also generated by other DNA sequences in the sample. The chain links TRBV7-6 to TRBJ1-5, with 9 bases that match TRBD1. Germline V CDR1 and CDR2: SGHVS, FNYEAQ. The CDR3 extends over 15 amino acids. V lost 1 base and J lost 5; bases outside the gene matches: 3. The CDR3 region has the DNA TGTGCCAGCAGCTTAGGGGACAGGGAAGATCAGCCCCAGCATTTT. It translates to CASSLGDREDQPQHF.

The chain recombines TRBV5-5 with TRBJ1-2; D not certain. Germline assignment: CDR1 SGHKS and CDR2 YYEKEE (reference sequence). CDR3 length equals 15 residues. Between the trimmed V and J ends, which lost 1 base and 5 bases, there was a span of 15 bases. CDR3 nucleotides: TGTGCCAGCAGCTTGAAGAACAGAGGGTCGTATGGCTACACCTTC. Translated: CASSLKNRGSYGYTF.

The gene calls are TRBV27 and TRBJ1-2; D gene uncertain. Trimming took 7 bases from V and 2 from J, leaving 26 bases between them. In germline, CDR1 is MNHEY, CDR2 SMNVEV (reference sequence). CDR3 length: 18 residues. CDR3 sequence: CASKSLSVGNGLNYGYTF. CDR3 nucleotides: TGTGCCAGCAAGAGTCTATCGGTGGGTAACGGACTAAACTATGGCTACACCTTC.

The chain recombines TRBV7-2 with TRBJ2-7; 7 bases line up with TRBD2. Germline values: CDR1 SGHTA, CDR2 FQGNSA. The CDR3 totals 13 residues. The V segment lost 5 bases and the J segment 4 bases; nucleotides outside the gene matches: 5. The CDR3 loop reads CASSPSSGYEQYF. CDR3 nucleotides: TGTGCCAGCAGCCCTTCTAGCGGTTACGAGCAGTACTTC.

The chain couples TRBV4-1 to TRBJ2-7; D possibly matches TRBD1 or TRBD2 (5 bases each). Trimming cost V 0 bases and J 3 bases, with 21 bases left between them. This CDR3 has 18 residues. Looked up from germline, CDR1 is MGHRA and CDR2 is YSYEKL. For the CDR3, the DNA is TGCGCCAGCAGCCAAGAACATAGAGGGACCAAAGGGGTCTACGAGCAGTACTTC. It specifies CASSQEHRGTKGVYEQYF.

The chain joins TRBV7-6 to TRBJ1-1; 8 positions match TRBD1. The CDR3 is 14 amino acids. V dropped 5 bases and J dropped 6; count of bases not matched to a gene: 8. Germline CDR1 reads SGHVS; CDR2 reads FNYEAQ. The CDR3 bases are TGTGCCAGCAGCGTACAGGGGGGATTGGCTGAAGCTTTCTTT. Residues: CASSVQGGLAEAFF.

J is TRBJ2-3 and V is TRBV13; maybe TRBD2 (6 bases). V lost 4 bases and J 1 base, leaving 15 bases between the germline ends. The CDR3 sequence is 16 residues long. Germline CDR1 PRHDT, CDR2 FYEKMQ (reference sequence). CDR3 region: CASSSPGVAGTDTQYF. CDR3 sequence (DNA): TGTGCCAGCAGCTCCCCCGGGGTAGCGGGCACAGATACGCAGTATTTT.

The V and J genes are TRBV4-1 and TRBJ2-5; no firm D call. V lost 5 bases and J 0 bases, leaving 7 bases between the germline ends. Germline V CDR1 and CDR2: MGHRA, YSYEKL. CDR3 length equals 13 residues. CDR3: CASSATNQETQYF. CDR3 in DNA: TGCGCCAGCAGCGCGACGAACCAAGAGACCCAGTACTTC.

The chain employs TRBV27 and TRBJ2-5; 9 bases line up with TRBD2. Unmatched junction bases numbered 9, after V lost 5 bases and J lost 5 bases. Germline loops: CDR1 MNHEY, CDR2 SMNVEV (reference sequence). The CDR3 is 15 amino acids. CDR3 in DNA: TGTGCCAGCAGTCCGAGTAGCGGGAGAGGGGAGACCCAGTACTTC. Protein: CASSPSSGRGETQYF.

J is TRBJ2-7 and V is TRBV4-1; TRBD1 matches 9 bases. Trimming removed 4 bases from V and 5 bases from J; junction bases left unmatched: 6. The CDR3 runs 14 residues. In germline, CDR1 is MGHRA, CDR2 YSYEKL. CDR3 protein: CASSLMGTGNEQYF. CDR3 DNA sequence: TGCGCCAGCAGCCTAATGGGGACAGGGAACGAGCAGTACTTC.

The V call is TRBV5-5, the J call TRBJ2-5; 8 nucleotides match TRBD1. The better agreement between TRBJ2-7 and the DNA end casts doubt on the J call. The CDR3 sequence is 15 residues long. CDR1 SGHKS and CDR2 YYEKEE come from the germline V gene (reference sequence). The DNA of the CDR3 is TGTGCCAGCAGCCATCCCGGACAGGGAACCGACGAGCAGTACTTC. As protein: CASSHPGQGTDEQYF.

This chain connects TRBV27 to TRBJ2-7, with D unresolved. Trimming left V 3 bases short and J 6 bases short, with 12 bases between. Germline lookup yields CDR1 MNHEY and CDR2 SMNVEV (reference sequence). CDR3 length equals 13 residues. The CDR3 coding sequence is TGTGCCAGCAGTTTCTTTTTGGGTTTCGAGCAGTACTTC. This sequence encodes CASSFFLGFEQYF.

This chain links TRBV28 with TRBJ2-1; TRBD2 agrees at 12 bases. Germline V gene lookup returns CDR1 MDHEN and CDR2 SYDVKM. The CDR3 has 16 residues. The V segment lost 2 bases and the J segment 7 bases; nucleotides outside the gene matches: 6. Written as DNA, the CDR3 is TGTGCCAGCAGTTTACCTAGCGGGAGGGCCTGGAATGAGCAGTTCTTC. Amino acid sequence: CASSLPSGRAWNEQFF.

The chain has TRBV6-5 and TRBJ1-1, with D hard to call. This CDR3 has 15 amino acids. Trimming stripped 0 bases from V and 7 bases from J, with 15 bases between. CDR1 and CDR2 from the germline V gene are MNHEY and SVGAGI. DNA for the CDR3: TGTGCCAGCAGTTACTCGAAGGCGCAGACGAATGAAGCTTTCTTT. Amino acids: CASSYSKAQTNEAFF.

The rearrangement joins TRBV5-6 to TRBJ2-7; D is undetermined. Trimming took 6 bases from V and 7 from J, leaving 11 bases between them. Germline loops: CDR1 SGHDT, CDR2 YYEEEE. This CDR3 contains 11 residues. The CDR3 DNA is TGTGCCAGCACGTTTCATTCGGAGCAGTACTTC. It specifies CASTFHSEQYF.